This T cell receptor (beta chain) was identified during a study of cytomegalovirus exposure and HLA in healthy donors. Whole-study findings and limits: In vitro, three CMV-associated chains proved specific for CMV antigens. Cytomegalovirus status was reportedly diagnosed by the classifier with high specificity and sensitivity. An apparent linkage of common viral pathogens to several of the most significant clusters emerged in a later analysis. Sequencing likely caused a cluster of highly shared sequence variants.

PCR primers comprised 60 Vbeta and 13 Jbeta primers. TCRdb's table, derived via immunoSEQ multiplex PCR, lists solely in-frame clones and lacks some. The sample yields around 150,000 clones, 80% seen once. Points on this clone: As yet, its antigen is unknown.

This clonotype originated in a young man in good health and CMV-seronegative. Sequenced: PBMCs.

This CDR3 reads CASSTSGTGENQPQHF. The CDR3 coding sequence is TGTGCCAGCAGCACGTCCGGGACAGGAGAGAATCAGCCCCAGCATTTT. The rearrangement joins TRBV5-4 to TRBJ1-5, with 8 bases matching TRBD1. Germline V gene lookup returns CDR1 SGHNT and CDR2 YYREEE (reference sequence). Germline trimming cut 4 bases from V and 4 bases from J; bases unmatched to any gene: 10. CDR3 length equals 16 residues.